The 32 T cell receptor beta chains given below trace back to one sample, sequenced in a study of blood T cell repertoires in COVID-19. Clones were read by immunoSEQ multiplex PCR, and TCRdb kept only the in-frame ones, dropping some. The sample has about 12,000 clones; approximately 74% are singletons. Sequencing was carried out using peripheral blood. All receptors come from a man between 60 and 70 years old with COVID-19, enrolled during active disease.

The chain is built from TRBV11-2 and TRBJ2-1; the match to TRBD2 covers 13 bases. The CDR3 covers 15 residues. Germline V CDR1 and CDR2: SGHAT, FQNNGV. V dropped 1 base and J dropped 7; count of bases not matched to a gene: 1. In DNA, the CDR3 is TGTGCCAGCAGCTTAGGGACTAGCGGGGGTAATGAGCAGTTCTTC. As protein: CASSLGTSGGNEQFF.

The chain links TRBV3-1 (or the pseudogene TRBV3-2) to TRBJ1-1; TRBD1 agrees at 8 bases. Germline lookup yields CDR1 LGHDT and CDR2 YNNKEL (reference sequence). After removal of 3 bases from V and 1 base from J, the junction contained 7 bases not matched to a gene. The CDR3 has 16 residues. CDR3 in amino acids: CASSQPSGTGNTEAFF. Here the CDR3 DNA reads TGTGCCAGCAGCCAGCCCTCCGGGACAGGGAACACTGAAGCTTTCTTT.

This rearrangement joins TRBV5-4 to TRBJ1-3; 10 bases are shared with TRBD1. Germline CDR1 and CDR2: SGHNT and YYREEE (reference sequence). This CDR3 has 16 residues. The trim removed 4 bases at V and 1 base at J, leaving 5 bases unmatched. The CDR3 loop is CASSGQGGPSGNTIYF. The CDR3 DNA is TGTGCCAGCAGCGGACAGGGGGGGCCATCTGGAAACACCATATATTTT.

V gene TRBV5-8 combines with J gene TRBJ2-7; D is ambiguous. The CDR3 has 13 residues. CDR1 is SGHTS, CDR2 YDEGEE, per germline. V lost 3 bases, J lost 3 bases, and 10 bases lay in between. CDR3 bases: TGTGCCAGCAGCTCTAATAAGTACTACGAGCAGTACGTC. Translation gives CASSSNKYYEQYV.

CDR3 DNA: TGTGCCAGCAGCCGACAGGGGGCGGACGTTAATAGCAATCAGCCCCAGCATTTT. This sequence encodes CASSRQGADVNSNQPQHF. This chain links TRBV6-6 with TRBJ1-5; the match to TRBD1 covers 10 bases. This CDR3 comprises 18 residues. With 6 bases clipped from V and 0 bases from J, the junction kept 11 bases outside the gene matches. The germline V gene encodes CDR1 MNHNY and CDR2 SVGAGI (reference sequence).

V and J are TRBV4-2 and TRBJ2-2; possibly TRBD2 for D (6 bases). The CDR3 runs to 17 residues. The V gene's germline CDR1 is LGHNA and CDR2 YNFKEQ. Trimming left V 0 bases short and J 4 bases short, with 15 bases between. The CDR3 region has the DNA TGTGCCAGCAGCCAAGATTGGGGGGACCGGGGCACCGGGGAGCTGTTTTTT. This translates into CASSQDWGDRGTGELFF.

CDR3 sequence: CAWSRGQGENQPQHF. CDR3 sequence (DNA): TGTGCCTGGAGTCGTGGACAGGGGGAAAATCAGCCCCAGCATTTT. The J gene is TRBJ1-5, the V gene TRBV30, with 10 bases fitting TRBD1. V was pared by 2 bases and J by 4 bases, with 5 bases of the junction left unmatched. Germline CDR1 GTSNPN, CDR2 SVGIG (reference sequence). This CDR3 contains 15 residues.

This clone appeared a single time. The chain employs TRBV5-1 and TRBJ2-5, with D possibly being TRBD2 (5 bases). Trimming took 0 bases from V and 5 from J, leaving 11 bases between them. The CDR3 consists of 14 residues. Germline V gives CDR1 SGHRS, CDR2 YFSETQ. Here the CDR3 reads CASSLAEGLETQYF. In nucleotides, the CDR3 is TGCGCCAGCAGCTTGGCCGAGGGATTGGAGACCCAGTACTTC.

V gene TRBV3-1 (or the pseudogene TRBV3-2) combines with J gene TRBJ2-3, with unresolved D. CDR3 size: 12 residues. Germline V gene sequence: CDR1 LGHDT, CDR2 YNNKEL (reference sequence). V gave up 8 bases and J gave up 2 bases, with 8 bases separating them. The CDR3 sequence is CASAEYTDTQYF. CDR3 DNA: TGTGCCAGCGCAGAATACACAGATACGCAGTATTTT.

The chain is built from TRBV9 and TRBJ2-2; TRBD1 matches at 10 bases. Germline loops: CDR1 SGDLS, CDR2 YYNGEE. This CDR3 is built from 16 residues. Trimming cost V 4 bases and J 3 bases; bases outside gene matches: 6. In nucleotides, the CDR3 is TGTGCCAGCAGCTTTTCCGGGACAGGGGACACCGGGGAGCTGTTTTTT. Its protein is CASSFSGTGDTGELFF. The full variable domain, completed using reference TRBV9 and TRBJ2-2, is DSGVTQTPKHLITATGQRVTLRCSPRSGDLSVYWYQQSLDQGLQFLIQYYNGEERAKGNILERFSAQQFPDLHSELNLSSLELGDSALYFCASSFSGTGDTGELFFGEGSRLTVL.

V is TRBV12-3 or TRBV12-4 and J is TRBJ1-2; D is perhaps TRBD1 (5 bases). This CDR3 is built from 13 residues. Trimming left V 2 bases short and J 2 bases short, with 6 bases between. CDR3 sequence: CASSLRGNYGYTF. CDR3 DNA: TGTGCCAGCAGTTTAAGGGGCAACTATGGCTACACCTTC.

The chain recombines TRBV7-2 with TRBJ1-6; no clear D gene. Germline CDR1 SGHTA, CDR2 FQGNSA. V lost 0 bases and J 7 bases, leaving 16 bases between the germline ends. This CDR3 has 17 amino acids. The CDR3 loop is CASSLAANQIFNSPLHF. The CDR3 DNA sequence: TGTGCCAGCAGCTTAGCCGCCAACCAGATCTTCAATTCACCCCTCCACTTT. The whole variable domain, remainder taken from reference TRBV7-2 and TRBJ1-6, is GAGVSQSPSNKVTEKGKDVELRCDPISGHTALYWYRQSLGQGLEFLIYFQGNSAPDKSGLPSDRFSAERTGGSVSTLTIQRTQQEDSAVYLCASSLAANQIFNSPLHFGNGTRLTVT.

The genes are TRBV10-3 and TRBJ2-7; tentative D call: TRBD1 (5 bases). Germline V gene lookup returns CDR1 ENHRY and CDR2 SYGVKD. CDR3 length equals 14 residues. V lost 10 bases and J lost 0, with 16 bases in between. The CDR3: CATLGQDHSYEQYF. CDR3 DNA sequence: TGTGCCACCCTGGGGCAGGACCACTCCTACGAGCAGTACTTC.

J is TRBJ2-3 and V is TRBV2; no firm D call. The germline V gene encodes CDR1 SNHLY and CDR2 FYNNEI. V dropped 6 bases and J dropped 3 bases, with 13 bases sitting between them. This CDR3 contains 14 residues. For the CDR3, the DNA is TGTGCCAGCAGGCCCCCCCCTAGAACAGATACGCAGTATTTT. Protein: CASRPPPRTDTQYF. Supplemented by reference TRBV2 and TRBJ2-3, the full variable domain reads EPEVTQTPSHQVTQMGQEVILRCVPISNHLYFYWYRQILGQKVEFLVSFYNNEISEKSEIFDDQFSVERPDGSNFTLKIRSTKLEDSAMYFCASRPPPRTDTQYFGPGTRLTVL.

The chain carries TRBV5-5 and TRBJ1-6; possible D gene TRBD1, 6 bases. From germline, CDR1 is SGHKS and CDR2 YYEKEE (reference sequence). The CDR3 is made up of 13 amino acids. The V gene lost 4 bases and the J gene lost 8 bases, with 10 bases spanning the gap. The chain's CDR3 is CASSPRQDSPLHF. The CDR3, as DNA: TGTGCCAGCAGCCCCCGACAGGATTCACCCCTCCACTTT.

Only one count was recorded for this clone. The V and J genes are TRBV14 and TRBJ1-2, with 8 nucleotides matching TRBD1. CDR1 and CDR2 from the germline V gene are SGHDN and FVKESK. The CDR3 sequence is 14 residues long. Trimming cost V 3 bases and J 6 bases; bases outside gene matches: 6. Here the CDR3 reads CASSHGQGRDGYTF. CDR3 DNA sequence: TGTGCCAGCAGCCACGGACAGGGTAGGGATGGCTACACCTTC.

The chain employs TRBV7-9 and TRBJ1-3; 8 positions agree with TRBD1. V dropped 5 bases and J dropped 5; count of bases not matched to a gene: 5. Germline V lookup: CDR1 SEHNR, CDR2 FQNEAQ (reference sequence). This CDR3 comprises 14 residues. CDR3 bases: TGTGCCAGCAGCCCCAGGACAGGGAGAAACACCATATATTTT. Its translation is CASSPRTGRNTIYF.

The V and J genes are TRBV2 and TRBJ2-5, with TRBD1 matching over 8 bases. The V gene end was trimmed by 5 bases and the J gene end by 4 bases; junction bases not matched to a gene: 9. Germline V gene data show CDR1 as SNHLY and CDR2 as FYNNEI. This CDR3 is built from 15 residues. CDR3 loop: CASSKQGGTGETQYF. In nucleotides, the CDR3 is TGTGCCAGCAGTAAACAGGGGGGAACGGGAGAGACCCAGTACTTC.

The chain employs TRBV5-1 and TRBJ1-5; D might be TRBD1 (5 bases). The CDR3 is 15 amino acids. Trimming took off 4 bases at V and 2 bases at J, with 13 bases between the two ends. The germline V gene has CDR1 SGHRS and CDR2 YFSETQ. The CDR3 loop is CASSLGVNGNQPQHF. The CDR3 region has the DNA TGCGCCAGCAGCCTAGGGGTTAACGGCAATCAGCCCCAGCATTTT.

The CDR3 sequence is CASSTQDSYGYTF. The CDR3 DNA sequence: TGTGCCAGCAGCACCCAGGACAGCTATGGCTACACCTTC. The rearrangement uses TRBV7-2 and TRBJ1-2; possible D gene TRBD1, 6 bases. The CDR3 runs to 13 residues. The germline V and J ends were trimmed by 5 bases and 4 bases, with 11 bases remaining between them. Germline V CDR1 and CDR2: SGHTA, FQGNSA.

The J gene is TRBJ1-1, the V gene TRBV5-6; D gene unclear. Germline-derived CDR1 and CDR2 are SGHDT and YYEEEE. Deletions cut 5 bases from V and 1 base from J, with 3 bases between. The CDR3 consists of 11 residues. CDR3 DNA: TGTGCCAGCAGTCGGAACACTGAAGCTTTCTTT. It codes for CASSRNTEAFF.

This clone showed up just a few times. The chain combines TRBV6-1 with TRBJ1-2; weak D call: TRBD1 (5 bases). V was clipped by 3 bases and J by 3 bases, with 11 bases between them. Germline loops: CDR1 MNHNS, CDR2 SASEGT. The CDR3 is 14 amino acids. The CDR3 sequence is CASSDRDSYYGYTF. The CDR3 nucleotides read TGTGCCAGCAGTGACCGAGACAGTTACTATGGCTACACCTTC.

The V gene is TRBV7-2, the J gene TRBJ1-3; D is perhaps TRBD1 (6 bases). Germline CDR1 SGHTA, CDR2 FQGNSA. This CDR3 contains 16 residues. V gave up 5 bases and J gave up 4 bases, with 18 bases separating them. The CDR3 loop is CASSDSGTSAGNTIYF. The CDR3 nucleotides are TGTGCCAGCAGCGACTCCGGGACATCGGCGGGAAACACCATATATTTT. The whole variable domain, remainder taken from reference TRBV7-2 and TRBJ1-3, is GAGVSQSPSNKVTEKGKDVELRCDPISGHTALYWYRQSLGQGLEFLIYFQGNSAPDKSGLPSDRFSAERTGGSVSTLTIQRTQQEDSAVYLCASSDSGTSAGNTIYFGEGSWLTVV.

The V gene is TRBV11-3, the J gene TRBJ2-3, with 11 bases lining up with TRBD2. Germline CDR1 and CDR2: SGHNT and YENEEA. The J segment lost 3 bases and the V segment lost 2 bases, leaving 1 base of the junction unmatched. The CDR3 runs 15 residues. DNA for the CDR3: TGTGCCAGCAGCTTATCTAGCGGGAGGACAGATACGCAGTATTTT. It is translated as CASSLSSGRTDTQYF.

The rearrangement joins TRBV6-5 to TRBJ1-1; 10 bases match TRBD1. Trimming cost V 8 bases and J 5 bases; bases outside gene matches: 11. Germline assignment: CDR1 MNHEY and CDR2 SVGAGI. The CDR3 consists of 15 residues. The CDR3 sequence is CASVRDRGIRTEAFF. The CDR3 DNA reads TGTGCCAGCGTCCGGGACAGGGGTATAAGGACTGAAGCTTTCTTT.

The chain recombines TRBV5-1 with TRBJ1-2; D gene unclear. CDR3 length equals 13 residues. CDR1 and CDR2 (germline): SGHRS, YFSETQ. Trimming removed 5 bases from V and 6 bases from J, with 14 bases in between. The CDR3 protein is CASRTMGPDGYTF. DNA for the CDR3: TGCGCCAGCAGGACCATGGGCCCAGATGGCTACACCTTC.

The sample holds a few counts of this clone. The chain uses TRBV7-3 and TRBJ2-1; TRBD2 is a possible D gene (5 bases). V was trimmed by 2 bases and J by 5 bases, leaving 13 bases between them. The CDR3 consists of 15 residues. Germline CDR1 reads SGHTA; CDR2 reads FQGTGA. CDR3 in DNA: TGTGCCAGCAGCTTACGCGGACTCCCCAACAATGAGCAGTTCTTC. This codes for CASSLRGLPNNEQFF.

This rearrangement joins TRBV10-3 to TRBJ1-2; perhaps TRBD1 as D (5 bases). CDR3 size: 13 residues. CDR1 is ENHRY, CDR2 SYGVKD, per germline. V lost 0 bases and J 3 bases, leaving 5 bases between the germline ends. CDR3 amino acids: CAISESTDYGYTF. The CDR3 coding sequence is TGTGCCATCAGTGAGTCGACAGACTATGGCTACACCTTC.

The chain combines TRBV28 with TRBJ1-4; D is perhaps TRBD1 (6 bases). This CDR3 has 15 amino acids. The ends were cut back, 6 bases at V and 2 bases at J, with 13 bases in the middle. In germline, CDR1 is MDHEN, CDR2 SYDVKM. Here the CDR3 DNA reads TGTGCCAGCAGCTTACAGGGACTGACTAATGAAAAACTGTTTTTT. This translates into CASSLQGLTNEKLFF. Variable domain in full (rest from reference TRBV28 and TRBJ1-4): DVKVTQSSRYLVKRTGEKVFLECVQDMDHENMFWYRQDPGLGLRLIYFSYDVKMKEKGDIPEGYSVSREKKERFSLILESASTNQTSMYLCASSLQGLTNEKLFFGSGTQLSVL.

This chain uses TRBV3-1 (or the pseudogene TRBV3-2) with TRBJ1-5; D remains ambiguous. Germline CDR1 LGHDT, CDR2 YNNKEL (reference sequence). There are 15 residues in the CDR3. Trimming shortened V by 3 bases and J by 4 bases, and 13 bases separated the two germline ends. This CDR3 is CASSQVPGKNQPQHF. Here the CDR3 DNA reads TGTGCCAGCAGCCAGGTCCCCGGGAAAAATCAGCCCCAGCATTTT.

The rearrangement joins TRBV5-1 to TRBJ2-7; 7 nucleotides align to TRBD1. Trimming removed 5 bases from V and 8 bases from J; junction bases left unmatched: 13. CDR3 length: 14 amino acids. Germline V CDR1 and CDR2: SGHRS, YFSETQ. In DNA form, the CDR3 reads TGCGCCAGCAGAGATGACAGGGTTCCTACTAAGCAGTACTTC. This gives the protein CASRDDRVPTKQYF.

The V and J genes are TRBV4-3 and TRBJ2-1; a weak D match, TRBD2 (6 bases). V lost 4 bases and J 7 bases, leaving 17 bases between the germline ends. In germline, CDR1 is LGHNA, CDR2 YSLEER. The CDR3 runs to 15 residues. The CDR3 region has the DNA TGCGCCAGCAGCCCAAGCGGAGGGTCCGGGAATGAGCAGTTCTTC. Amino acid sequence: CASSPSGGSGNEQFF.